Within the sample, the clone carrying this T cell receptor beta chain is large. What it binds is unknown. This CDR3 comprises 12 residues. CDR1 and CDR2 from the germline V gene are LNHDA and SQIVND (reference sequence). V was cut by 5 bases and J by 3 bases, with 8 bases left in between. Sample time point: sample taken at primary tumor resection. Unsorted whole RNA samples from tumor, nontumor lung or frozen PBMC were sequenced. The entry originates in a study of spatial heterogeneity in lung cancer. Study-level background: Sequences of the beta chain were consistently detected in greater numbers than alpha-chain sequences. Points from the study as a whole: Tumor mutation count correlated with how many alpha and beta TCRs expanded intratumorally. Alpha and beta chain coverage of tumor T cells was estimated at about 6.7% and 13%, respectively.

Every molecule of TCR cDNA had its own unique molecular identifier. TCRdb re-called the 5' RACE reads with MiXCR, one entry per CDR3 protein. Of around 2,000 distinct CDR3 sequences in the sample, less than 45% were seen once. The receptor comes from a male donor with early-stage non-small cell lung cancer. The sequencing used lung tumor tissue, collected at surgery. The genes are TRBV19 and TRBJ2-7, with D hard to call. The CDR3, as DNA: TGTGCCAGTAGTGGGAATGTCTACGAGCAGTACTTC. It yields the protein CASSGNVYEQYF.